What follows is one TCR beta chain and its context. The sample originates from a study of blood T cells in healthy people across ages. Sample-barcoded 5' priming and a J-beta primer mix drove a second PCR of 7 to 11 cycles. From the 5' RACE reads, TCRdb called clonotypes with MiXCR, one entry per CDR3 protein. The sample holds some 800,000 distinct CDR3 sequences; under 45% are singletons and the top ten take about a fifth. PBMCs were isolated at a quantity of at least 6.5 million per sample. The CDR3 sequence is 14 residues long. Germline CDR1 MGHDK, CDR2 SYGVNS. Trimming pared 6 bases from V and 3 bases from J, leaving 14 bases between.

The TCR was taken from a man in his 60s in good health. The genes are TRBV25-1 and TRBJ1-1; D gene unclear. The sequenced sample consisted of blood. The CDR3 DNA is TGTGCCAGCAGCCTTCTCGGCCGGGACACTGAAGCTTTCTTT. It specifies CASSLLGRDTEAFF.